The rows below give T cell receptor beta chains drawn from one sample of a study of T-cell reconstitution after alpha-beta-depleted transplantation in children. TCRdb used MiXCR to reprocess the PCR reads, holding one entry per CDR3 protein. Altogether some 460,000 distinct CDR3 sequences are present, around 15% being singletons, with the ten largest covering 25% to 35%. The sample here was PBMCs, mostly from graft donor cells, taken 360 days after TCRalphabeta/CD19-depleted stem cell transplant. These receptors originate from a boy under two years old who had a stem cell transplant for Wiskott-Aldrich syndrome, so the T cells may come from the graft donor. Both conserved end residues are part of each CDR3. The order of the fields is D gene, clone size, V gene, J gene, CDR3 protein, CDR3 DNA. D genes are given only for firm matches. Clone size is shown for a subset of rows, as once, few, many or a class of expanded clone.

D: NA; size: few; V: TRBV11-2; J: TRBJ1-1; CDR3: CASSLVGRYTEAFF; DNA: TGTGCCAGCAGCTTAGTCGGACGGTACACTGAAGCTTTCTTT
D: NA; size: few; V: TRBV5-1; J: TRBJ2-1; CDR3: CASSLYRTNNEQFF; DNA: TGCGCCAGCAGCTTATATCGGACGAACAATGAGCAGTTCTTC
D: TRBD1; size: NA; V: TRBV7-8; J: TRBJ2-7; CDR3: CASSIGTASSYEQYF; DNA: TGTGCCAGCAGCATAGGGACAGCCAGCTCCTACGAGCAGTACTTC
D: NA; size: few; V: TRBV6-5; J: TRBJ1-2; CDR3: CASSLPRGSINYGYTF; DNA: TGTGCCAGCAGCCTACCGAGGGGATCCATTAACTATGGCTACACCTTC
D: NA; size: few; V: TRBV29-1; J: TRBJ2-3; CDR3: CSVEVIGYADTQYF; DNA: TGCAGCGTTGAAGTGATTGGATACGCGGATACGCAGTATTTT
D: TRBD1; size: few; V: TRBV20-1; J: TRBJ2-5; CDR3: CSAREKGAKTQYF; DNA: TGCAGTGCTAGAGAAAAGGGGGCGAAGACCCAGTACTTC
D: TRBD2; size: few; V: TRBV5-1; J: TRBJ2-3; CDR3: CASSLWWEGPQDTQYF; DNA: TGCGCCAGCAGCTTGTGGTGGGAGGGCCCACAAGATACGCAGTATTTT
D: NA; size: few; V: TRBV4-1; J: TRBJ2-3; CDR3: CASSQDLRGGRTDTQYF; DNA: TGCGCCAGCAGCCAAGATCTTCGTGGGGGCCGCACAGATACGCAGTATTTT
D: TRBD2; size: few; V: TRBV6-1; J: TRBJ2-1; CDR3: CASSVGGAAYNEQFF; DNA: TGTGCCAGCAGTGTCGGGGGGGCCGCCTACAATGAGCAGTTCTTC
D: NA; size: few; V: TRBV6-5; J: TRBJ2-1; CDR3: CASRSGYNEQFF; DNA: TGTGCCAGCAGATCAGGGTACAATGAGCAGTTCTTC
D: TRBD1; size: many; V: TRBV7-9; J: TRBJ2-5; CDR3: CARRGTGEGGETQYF; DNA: TGTGCCAGAAGAGGGACAGGGGAAGGGGGAGAGACCCAGTACTTC
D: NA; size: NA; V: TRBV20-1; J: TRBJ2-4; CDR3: CSARGVALKNIQYF; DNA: TGCAGTGCTAGAGGAGTGGCGCTTAAAAACATTCAGTACTTC
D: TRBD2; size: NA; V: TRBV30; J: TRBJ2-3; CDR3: CAWSDGLAGERDTQYF; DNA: TGTGCCTGGAGTGACGGACTAGCGGGAGAAAGAGATACGCAGTATTTT
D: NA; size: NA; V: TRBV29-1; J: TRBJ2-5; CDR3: CSVYTGGWAQYF; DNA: TGCAGCGTCTATACGGGGGGCTGGGCCCAGTACTTC
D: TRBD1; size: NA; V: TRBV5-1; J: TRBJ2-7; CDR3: CATKITVGQVNEQYF; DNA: TGCGCCACCAAAATTACCGTGGGACAGGTGAACGAGCAGTACTTC
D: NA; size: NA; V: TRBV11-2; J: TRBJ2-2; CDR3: CAAYTRELFF; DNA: TGTGCCGCTTACACACGGGAGCTGTTTTTT
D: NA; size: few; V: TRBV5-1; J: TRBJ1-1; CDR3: CASSLIPTGNTEAFF; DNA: TGCGCCAGCAGCTTGATTCCCACAGGGAACACTGAAGCTTTCTTT
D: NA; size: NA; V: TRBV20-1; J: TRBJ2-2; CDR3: CSARLPETGELFF; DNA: TGCAGTGCTAGACTGCCAGAGACCGGGGAGCTGTTTTTT
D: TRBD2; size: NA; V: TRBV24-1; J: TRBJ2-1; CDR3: CATSDPTSGRNNEQFF; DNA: TGTGCCACCAGTGATCCTACTAGCGGGAGAAACAATGAGCAGTTCTTC
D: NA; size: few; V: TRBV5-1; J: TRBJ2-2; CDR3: CASTSLISGIHTGELFF; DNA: TGCGCCAGCACCTCCCTCATCTCGGGGATCCACACCGGGGAGCTGTTTTTT
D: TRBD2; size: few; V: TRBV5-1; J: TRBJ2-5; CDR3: CASRNSGRRETQYF; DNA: TGCGCCAGCAGGAATAGCGGGAGACGAGAGACCCAGTACTTC
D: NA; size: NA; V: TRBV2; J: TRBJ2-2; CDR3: CASTPRRTFANTGELFF; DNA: TGTGCCAGCACCCCCCGTCGGACCTTCGCGAACACCGGGGAGCTGTTTTTT
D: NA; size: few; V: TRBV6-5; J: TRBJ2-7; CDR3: CASSYGGLGTYEQYF; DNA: TGTGCCAGCAGTTATGGGGGGTTAGGAACCTACGAGCAGTACTTC
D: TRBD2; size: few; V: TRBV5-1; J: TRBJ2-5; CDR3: CASSNGTSGGSKTQYF; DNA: TGCGCCAGCAGCAACGGGACTAGCGGGGGGAGCAAGACCCAGTACTTC
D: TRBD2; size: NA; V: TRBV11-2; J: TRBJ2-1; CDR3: CASSFGTSSEVFF; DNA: TGTGCCAGCAGCTTCGGGACTAGCAGTGAGGTGTTCTTC
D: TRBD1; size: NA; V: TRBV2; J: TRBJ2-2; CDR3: CASTSGTVPNTGELFF; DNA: TGTGCCAGCACCTCCGGGACAGTCCCGAACACCGGGGAGCTGTTTTTT
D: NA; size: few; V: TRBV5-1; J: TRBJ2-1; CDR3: CASSLGTTPGEQFF; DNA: TGCGCCAGCAGCTTGGGGACCACACCGGGTGAGCAGTTCTTC
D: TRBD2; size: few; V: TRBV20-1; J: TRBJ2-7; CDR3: CSGISTSGTYEQYF; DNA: TGCAGTGGTATTTCGACTAGCGGGACCTACGAGCAGTACTTC
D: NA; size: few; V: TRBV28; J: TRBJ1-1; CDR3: CASKEGTEAFF; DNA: TGTGCCAGCAAGGAAGGCACTGAAGCTTTCTTT
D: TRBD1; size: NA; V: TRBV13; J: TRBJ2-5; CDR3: CASSLGAWPGGDETQYF; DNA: TGTGCCAGCAGCTTAGGAGCTTGGCCAGGGGGCGATGAGACCCAGTACTTC
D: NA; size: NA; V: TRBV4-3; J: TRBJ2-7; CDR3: CASSKTRGSHEQYF; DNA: TGCGCCAGCAGCAAGACGAGGGGGAGCCACGAGCAGTACTTC
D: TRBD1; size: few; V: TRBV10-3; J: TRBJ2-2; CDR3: CAIRGQANTGELFF; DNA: TGTGCCATCAGGGGACAGGCGAACACCGGGGAGCTGTTTTTT
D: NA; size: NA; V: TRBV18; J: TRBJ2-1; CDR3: CASSPLPGGANYNEQFF; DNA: TGTGCCAGCTCACCACTACCAGGCGGGGCTAATTACAATGAGCAGTTCTTC
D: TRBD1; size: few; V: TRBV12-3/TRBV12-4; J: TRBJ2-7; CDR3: CASRLGQESSYEQYF; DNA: TGTGCCAGCAGATTAGGACAGGAGAGTAGCTACGAGCAGTACTTC
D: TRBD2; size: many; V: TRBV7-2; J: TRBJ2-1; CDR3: CASSLLAGGGAWNEQFF; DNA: TGTGCCAGCAGCTTACTAGCGGGAGGAGGGGCCTGGAATGAGCAGTTCTTC
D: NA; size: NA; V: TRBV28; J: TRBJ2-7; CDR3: CASSRPGAGEQYF; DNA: TGTGCCAGCAGTCGACCAGGGGCGGGAGAGCAGTACTTC
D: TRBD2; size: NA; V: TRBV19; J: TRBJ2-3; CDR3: CASSIGLAGGPYTQYF; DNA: TGTGCCAGTAGTATTGGTCTAGCGGGAGGACCCTATACGCAGTATTTT
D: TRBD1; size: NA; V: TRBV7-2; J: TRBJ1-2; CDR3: CASSLGDRGNYGYTF; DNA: TGTGCCAGCAGCTTAGGAGACAGGGGGAACTATGGCTACACCTTC
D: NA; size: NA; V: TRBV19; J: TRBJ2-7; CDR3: CASSIEGGEDYEQYF; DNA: TGTGCCAGTAGTATAGAAGGAGGGGAGGACTACGAGCAGTACTTC
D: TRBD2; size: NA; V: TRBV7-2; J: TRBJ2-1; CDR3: CASSLGLAGGHNEQFF; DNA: TGTGCCAGCAGCTTAGGTCTAGCGGGGGGTCACAATGAGCAGTTCTTC
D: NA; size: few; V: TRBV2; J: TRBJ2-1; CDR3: CASSDEGYNEQFF; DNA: TGTGCCAGCAGTGACGAGGGCTACAATGAGCAGTTCTTC
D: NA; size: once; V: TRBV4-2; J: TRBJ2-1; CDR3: CASSQGGMARTNNEQFF; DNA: TGTGCCAGCAGCCAAGGTGGTATGGCCCGCACTAACAATGAGCAGTTCTTC
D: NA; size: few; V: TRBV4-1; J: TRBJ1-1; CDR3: CASSQDRRKPNEAFF; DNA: TGCGCCAGCAGCCAAGATCGACGGAAACCTAATGAAGCTTTCTTT
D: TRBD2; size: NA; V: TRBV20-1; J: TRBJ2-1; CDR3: CSATQRDYYNEQFF; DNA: TGCAGTGCAACTCAAAGGGACTACTACAATGAGCAGTTCTTC
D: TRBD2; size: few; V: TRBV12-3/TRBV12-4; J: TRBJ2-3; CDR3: CASSPEGGRAFSTDTQYF; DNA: TGTGCCAGCAGCCCCGAGGGCGGGAGGGCCTTTAGCACAGATACGCAGTATTTT
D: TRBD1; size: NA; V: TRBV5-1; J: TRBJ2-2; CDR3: CASSLAGTGGPGELFF; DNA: TGCGCCAGCAGCTTGGCAGGGACAGGCGGTCCCGGGGAGCTGTTTTTT
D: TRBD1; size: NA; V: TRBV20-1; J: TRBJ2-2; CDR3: CSATGTEDGWTGELFF; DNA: TGCAGTGCTACCGGGACAGAGGATGGATGGACCGGGGAGCTGTTTTTT
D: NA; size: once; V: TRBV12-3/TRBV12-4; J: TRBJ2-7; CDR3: CASSSHGHRVNEQYF; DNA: TGTGCCAGCAGCTCCCACGGCCACAGGGTCAACGAGCAGTACTTC
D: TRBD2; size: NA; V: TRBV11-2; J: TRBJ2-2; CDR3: CASSLVRTSGFLISGELFF; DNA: TGTGCCAGCAGCTTAGTAAGGACTAGCGGGTTCCTTATAAGCGGGGAGCTGTTTTTT
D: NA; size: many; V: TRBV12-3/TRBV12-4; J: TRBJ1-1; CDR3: CASSVYTEAFF; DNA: TGTGCCAGCAGTGTATACACTGAAGCTTTCTTT